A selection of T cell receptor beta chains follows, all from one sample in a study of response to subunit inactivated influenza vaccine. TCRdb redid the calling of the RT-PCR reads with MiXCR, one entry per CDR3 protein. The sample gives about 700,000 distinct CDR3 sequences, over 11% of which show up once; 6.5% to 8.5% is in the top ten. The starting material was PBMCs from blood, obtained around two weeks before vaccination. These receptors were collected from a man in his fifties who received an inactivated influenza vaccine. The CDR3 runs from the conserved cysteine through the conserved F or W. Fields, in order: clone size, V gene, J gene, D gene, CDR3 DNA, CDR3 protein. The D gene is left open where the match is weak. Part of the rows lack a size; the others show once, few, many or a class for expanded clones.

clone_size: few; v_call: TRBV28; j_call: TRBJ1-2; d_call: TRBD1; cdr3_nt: TGTGCCAGCAGTTTCCAGGGGGCTCGATATGGCTACACCTTC; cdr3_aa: CASSFQGARYGYTF
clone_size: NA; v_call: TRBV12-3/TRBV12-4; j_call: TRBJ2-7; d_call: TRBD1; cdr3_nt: TGTGCCAGCAGTTCAATCGACAGGGAACCCTACGAGCAGTACTTC; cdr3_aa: CASSSIDREPYEQYF
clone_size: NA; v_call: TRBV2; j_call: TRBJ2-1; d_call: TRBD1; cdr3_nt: TGTACCTTCAGTCAACGCCCGACAGGGACCCTTATTCACTACAATGAGCAGTTCTTC; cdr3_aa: CTFSQRPTGTLIHYNEQFF
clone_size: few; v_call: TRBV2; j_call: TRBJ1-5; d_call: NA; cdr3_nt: TGTGCCAGCAGTGAACAAAATAGCAATCAGCCCCAGCATTTT; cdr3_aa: CASSEQNSNQPQHF
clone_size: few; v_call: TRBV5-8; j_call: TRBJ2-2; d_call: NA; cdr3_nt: TGTGCCAGCAGCTTGGGCCAGATAAACACCGGGGAGCTGTTTTTT; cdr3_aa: CASSLGQINTGELFF
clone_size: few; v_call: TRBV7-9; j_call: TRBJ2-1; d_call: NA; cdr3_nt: TGTGCCAGCAGCTTAGCCGGGGGCTACGACAATGAGCAGTTCTTC; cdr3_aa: CASSLAGGYDNEQFF
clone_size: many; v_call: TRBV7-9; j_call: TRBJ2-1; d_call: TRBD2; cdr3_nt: TGTGCCAGCAGCTTACAACTAGCGGGACTAAATGAGCAGTTCTTC; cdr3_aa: CASSLQLAGLNEQFF
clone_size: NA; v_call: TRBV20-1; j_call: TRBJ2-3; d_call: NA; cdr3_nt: TGCAGTGCTAGTCTTCGGGCCTACACAGATACGCAGTATTTT; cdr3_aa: CSASLRAYTDTQYF
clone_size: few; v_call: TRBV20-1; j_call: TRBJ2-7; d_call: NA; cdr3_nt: TGCAGTGCTAGTGGGTCAGTCCACGAGCAGTACTTC; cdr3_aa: CSASGSVHEQYF
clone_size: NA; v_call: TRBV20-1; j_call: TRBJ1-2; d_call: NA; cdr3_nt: TGCAGTGCCCACGGGCGAGGCTATGGCTACACCTTC; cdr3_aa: CSAHGRGYGYTF
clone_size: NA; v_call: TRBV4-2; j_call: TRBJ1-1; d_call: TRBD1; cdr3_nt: TGTGCCATCGGCTCCCGACCCAGGGGGCTAATGAACACTGAAGCTTTCTTT; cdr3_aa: CAIGSRPRGLMNTEAFF
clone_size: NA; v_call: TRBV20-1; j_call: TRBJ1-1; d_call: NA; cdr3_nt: TGCAGTGCCAGGACCGAAGGGACTTTGAACACTGAAGCTTTCTTT; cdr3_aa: CSARTEGTLNTEAFF
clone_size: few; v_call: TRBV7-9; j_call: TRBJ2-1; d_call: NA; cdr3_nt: TGTGCCAGCAGCTTCTCTATCAGGGAGCAGTTCTTC; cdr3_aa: CASSFSIREQFF
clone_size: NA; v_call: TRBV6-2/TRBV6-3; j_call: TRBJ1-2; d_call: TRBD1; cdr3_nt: TGTGCCAGCAGTTACTCGGGACAGCCGAACTATGGCTACACCTTC; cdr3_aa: CASSYSGQPNYGYTF
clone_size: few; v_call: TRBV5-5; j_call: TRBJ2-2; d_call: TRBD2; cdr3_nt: TGTGCCAGCAGCTTGGGGTCTAGCGGGAGTTGGGGCACCGGGGAGCTGTTTTTT; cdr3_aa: CASSLGSSGSWGTGELFF
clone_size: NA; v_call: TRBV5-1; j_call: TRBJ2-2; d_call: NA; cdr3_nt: TGCGCCAGCAGCTTTGTAGTGGGGCTCACCGGGGAGCTGTTTTTT; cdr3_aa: CASSFVVGLTGELFF
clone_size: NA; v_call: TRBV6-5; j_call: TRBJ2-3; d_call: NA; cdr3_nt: TGTGCCAGCAGTTACTCTCGCTACACAGATACGCAGTATTTT; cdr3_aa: CASSYSRYTDTQYF
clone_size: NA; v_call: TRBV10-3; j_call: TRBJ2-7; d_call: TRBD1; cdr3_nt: TGTGCCATCAGGAGGGGACAGGGATCCTACGAGCAGTACTTC; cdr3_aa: CAIRRGQGSYEQYF
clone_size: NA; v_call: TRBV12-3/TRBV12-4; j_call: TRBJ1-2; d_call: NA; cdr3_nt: TGTGCCAGCAGTTTAGGGACATCATTCTACTATGGCTACACCTTC; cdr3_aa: CASSLGTSFYYGYTF
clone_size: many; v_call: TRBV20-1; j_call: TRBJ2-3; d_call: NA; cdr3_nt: TGCAGTGCTATTCCTGAGGGGGAAGATACGCAGTATTTT; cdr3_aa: CSAIPEGEDTQYF
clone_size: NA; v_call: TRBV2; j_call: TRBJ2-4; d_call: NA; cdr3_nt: TGTGCCAGCAGTGGACAGGCCGGAGCCAAAAACATTCAGTACTTC; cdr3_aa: CASSGQAGAKNIQYF
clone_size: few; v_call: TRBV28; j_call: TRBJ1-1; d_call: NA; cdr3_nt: TGTGCCAGCAGTTTAGGGCCGACGGACACTGAAGCTTTCTTT; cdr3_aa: CASSLGPTDTEAFF
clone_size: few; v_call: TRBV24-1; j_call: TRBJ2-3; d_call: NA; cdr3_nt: TGTGCCACCAGTGACCCCGGGACGGGAAGCACAGATACGCAGTATTTT; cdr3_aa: CATSDPGTGSTDTQYF
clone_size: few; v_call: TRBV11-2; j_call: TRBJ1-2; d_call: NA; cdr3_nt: TGTGCCAGCACTTATGTGGGGGCCGACGGCTACACCTTC; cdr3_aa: CASTYVGADGYTF